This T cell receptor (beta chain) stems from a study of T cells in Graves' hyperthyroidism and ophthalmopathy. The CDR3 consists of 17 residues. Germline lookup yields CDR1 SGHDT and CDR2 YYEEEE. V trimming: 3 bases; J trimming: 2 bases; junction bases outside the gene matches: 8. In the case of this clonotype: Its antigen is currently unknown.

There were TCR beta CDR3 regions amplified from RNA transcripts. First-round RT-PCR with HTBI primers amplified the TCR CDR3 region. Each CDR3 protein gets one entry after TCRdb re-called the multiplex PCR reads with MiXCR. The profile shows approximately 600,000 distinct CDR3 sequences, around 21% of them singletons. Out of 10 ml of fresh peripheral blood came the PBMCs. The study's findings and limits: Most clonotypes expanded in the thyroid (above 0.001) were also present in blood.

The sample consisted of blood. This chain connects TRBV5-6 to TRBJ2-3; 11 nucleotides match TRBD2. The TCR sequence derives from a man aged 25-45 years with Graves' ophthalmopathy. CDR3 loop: CASSSQPLAGDTDTQYF. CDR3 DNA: TGTGCCAGCAGCTCGCAACCACTAGCGGGAGACACAGATACGCAGTATTTT.